The clone carrying this T cell receptor (beta chain) was observed at least ten times. The record originates from a study of human T cells and chemical hapten exposure. Sample time point: healthy volunteer bleed at 2 weeks. The total RNA was obtained from whole blood that was not fractionated. For the library, individual cDNA molecules each received unique molecular identifiers. TCRdb independently ran MiXCR on the RACE reads; one entry per CDR3 protein. The repertoire holds about 50,000 distinct CDR3 sequences, with approximately 4.7% as singletons. Sequenced sample: whole blood. The TCR originated in a female donor in good health. Some clones in this sample may be carry-over from other donors' samples.

The CDR3 sequence is CASRRRQGTDTQYF. The CDR3 nucleotides are TGTGCCAGCAGGCGGAGACAGGGCACAGATACGCAGTATTTT. J is TRBJ2-3 and V is TRBV6-2 or TRBV6-3; weak D call: TRBD1 (6 bases). The CDR3 covers 14 residues. Trimming took 6 bases from V and 1 from J, leaving 11 bases between them. CDR1 and CDR2 from the germline V gene are MNHEY and SVGEGT.